Listed below are T cell receptor beta chains from one sample, sequenced in a study of metastatic and nonmetastatic thyroid tumors. TCRdb recomputed clones from the PCR reads via MiXCR. Of roughly 20,000 clones in the sample, about 16% are singletons; the top ten hold about 10%. Sequenced material: tumor tissue. These TCRs come from a female donor with papillary thyroid cancer or a benign thyroid nodule (not recorded which). Some clones in this sample may be carry-over from other donors' samples. Both conserved end residues are part of each CDR3. D genes are given only for firm matches. The size field is filled for only some rows; it gives once, few, many or a size class.

DNA,CDR3,size,V,J,D
TGTGCCAGCAGCCTCGGACTAGCCGGGGAGACCCAGTACTTC,CASSLGLAGETQYF,many,TRBV4-2,TRBJ2-5,TRBD2
TGTGCCAGCAGTTTAGGGGGACCACCCCTCCACTTT,CASSLGGPPLHF,few,TRBV12-3/TRBV12-4,TRBJ1-6,-
TGTGCCAGTAGTATAGATGTTACCCCGGGGAGGCAAGAGACCCAGTACTTC,CASSIDVTPGRQETQYF,many,TRBV19,TRBJ2-5,-
TGTGCCAGCAGTTTAAGTGGGCTGACAGGGAGCTCCTACAATGAGCAGTTCTTC,CASSLSGLTGSSYNEQFF,medium-sized,TRBV28,TRBJ2-1,TRBD1
TGTGCCAGCAGTGAAGTTGTGTGGACAGGGCGTTACGAGCAGTACTTC,CASSEVVWTGRYEQYF,many,TRBV2,TRBJ2-7,TRBD1
TGTGCCAGCAGTTTATTACGGCAAGAGACCCAGTACTTC,CASSLLRQETQYF,medium-sized,TRBV28,TRBJ2-5,-
TGTGCCAGCAGTGATTACGGGATTGAGGCTTTCTTT,CASSDYGIEAFF,many,TRBV7-9,TRBJ1-1,-
TGTGCCAGCAGCTTAGCTGGCCAGATGAACACTGAAGCTTTCTTT,CASSLAGQMNTEAFF,many,TRBV7-8,TRBJ1-1,-
TGTGCCAGCATGGTTACCACGACTGGGAACACCATATATTTT,CASMVTTTGNTIYF,-,TRBV6-5,TRBJ1-3,-
TGTGCCAGCAAGATTAGCGGGACAGACACCGGGGAGCTGTTTTTT,CASKISGTDTGELFF,many,TRBV2,TRBJ2-2,-
TGTGCCAGCAGCTTAGGGAGGGGGACGTACAATGAGCAGTTCTTC,CASSLGRGTYNEQFF,many,TRBV13,TRBJ2-1,-
TGCAGCGTAGGAGGGATTAACTATGGCTACACCTTC,CSVGGINYGYTF,medium-sized,TRBV29-1,TRBJ1-2,-
TGTGCCAGCAGCTTATCGGCCCAGACTGAAGCTTTCTTT,CASSLSAQTEAFF,many,TRBV7-3,TRBJ1-1,-
TGTGCCAGTAGTGCAAGACTAGTGGGAGCGGTTGGTGAGCAGTTCTTC,CASSARLVGAVGEQFF,-,TRBV19,TRBJ2-1,-
TGTGCCAGCAGTGAAGCAGAGTGGTTGGGCTATGGCTACACCTTC,CASSEAEWLGYGYTF,-,TRBV2,TRBJ1-2,-
TGTGCCAGCAGCCGTGAGGGGGGACCCTACAATGAGCAGTTCTTC,CASSREGGPYNEQFF,many,TRBV7-3,TRBJ2-1,-
TGTGCCATCGGACAGGGGATTTACTATGGCTACATCTTC,CAIGQGIYYGYIF,few,TRBV6-1,TRBJ1-2,TRBD1
TGTGCCAGCAGCCCGGAGGGGGCGCTGGGCTACACCTTC,CASSPEGALGYTF,many,TRBV14,TRBJ1-2,TRBD1
TGTGCCAGCAGCCAAAGGACAGGGAGCACAGATACGCAGTATTTT,CASSQRTGSTDTQYF,many,TRBV3-1,TRBJ2-3,TRBD1
TGTGCCAGCAGCCAAGATCTCGCAACTGTGGGGGGCGCGGTCTATGGCTACACCTTC,CASSQDLATVGGAVYGYTF,-,TRBV4-2,TRBJ1-2,-
TGTGCCAGCAGTTACCAGATAGGGACAGCCGAGCAGCACAGCAATCAGCCCCAGCATTTT,CASSYQIGTAEQHSNQPQHF,many,TRBV6-5,TRBJ1-5,TRBD1
TGTGCCATCAGTGAGGGGACAGGGGTTCATGGCTACACCTTC,CAISEGTGVHGYTF,many,TRBV10-3,TRBJ1-2,TRBD1
TGTGCCAGCAGTTACACGGGGCAAACAGGGGTGACCCCCTCAAACTATGGCTACACCTTC,CASSYTGQTGVTPSNYGYTF,many,TRBV6-7,TRBJ1-2,TRBD1
TGTGCCACCAGCAGGGACCAGAACTCTGGGGCCAACGTCCTGACTTTC,CATSRDQNSGANVLTF,many,TRBV15,TRBJ2-6,-
TGCAGTGCTAGAGATCTATCGGGGGACACCGGTGAGCTGTTTTTT,CSARDLSGDTGELFF,-,TRBV20-1,TRBJ2-2,-
TGTGCCAGCAGCCCAACGGGGGGTTTCTATGGCTACACCTTC,CASSPTGGFYGYTF,many,TRBV28,TRBJ1-2,-
TGCGCCAGCATTCCTACTGGAGATACGCAGTATTTT,CASIPTGDTQYF,few,TRBV10-1,TRBJ2-3,-
TGCGCCAGCAGCTTGGCTAGCGGGAGTGGGACAGATACGCAGTATTTT,CASSLASGSGTDTQYF,-,TRBV5-1,TRBJ2-3,TRBD2
TGTGCCAGCAGCGCCCGACTAGTCCCCGGGGAGCTGTTTTTT,CASSARLVPGELFF,many,TRBV11-3,TRBJ2-2,-
TGCGCCAGCAGCATTGGGACAGACTATGGCTACACCTTC,CASSIGTDYGYTF,many,TRBV5-1,TRBJ1-2,TRBD1
TGTGCCAGCAGTGATACCGGGACGGTTAATTCACCCCTCCACTTT,CASSDTGTVNSPLHF,many,TRBV6-1,TRBJ1-6,-
TGCGCCAGCAGCGTCAGGGGGCCTGGAAACACCATATATTTT,CASSVRGPGNTIYF,many,TRBV4-1,TRBJ1-3,TRBD1
TGTGCCAGTAGTATCCGGGACAGGGACTACAATGAGCAGTTCTTC,CASSIRDRDYNEQFF,many,TRBV19,TRBJ2-1,TRBD1
TGCAGTGCTAGGGGTGAGGGGGGTAGCAATCAGCTCCAGCATTTT,CSARGEGGSNQLQHF,few,TRBV20-1,TRBJ1-5,-
TGTGCCAGCAGCCTAACACAGGGGTCCTGGACTTACGAGCAGTACTTC,CASSLTQGSWTYEQYF,many,TRBV2,TRBJ2-7,TRBD1
TGTGCCTGGAGTATCGGGCGGGGCGGTGGGGATACGCAGTATTTT,CAWSIGRGGGDTQYF,many,TRBV30,TRBJ2-3,-
TGTGCCACCAGCAGACCGGGACAGGGGAAGGATCAGCCCCAGCATTTT,CATSRPGQGKDQPQHF,medium-sized,TRBV15,TRBJ1-5,TRBD1
TGTGCCAGCAGCTTATTCCGCCTTAGGGGCCGTACGAACTATGGCTACACCTTC,CASSLFRLRGRTNYGYTF,-,TRBV11-2,TRBJ1-2,-
TGTGCCAGCAGATATAGCAATCAGCCCCAGCATTTT,CASRYSNQPQHF,many,TRBV2,TRBJ1-5,-
TGCGCCAGCAGCCTAGACACAGATACGCAGTATTTT,CASSLDTDTQYF,many,TRBV5-1,TRBJ2-3,-
TGTGCCAGCAGCTTAAGGCGGGTGGCGGCGGCCCAGTACTTC,CASSLRRVAAAQYF,few,TRBV7-8,TRBJ2-5,-
TGTGCCAGCTTCGACAGAACTAACACCGGGGAGCTGTTTTTT,CASFDRTNTGELFF,many,TRBV19,TRBJ2-2,-
TGTGCCAGCAGTGAAGAGCTAGCGGGGAGCTACGAGCAGTACTTC,CASSEELAGSYEQYF,many,TRBV6-1,TRBJ2-7,TRBD2
TGTGCCTGGAGCCCCTGGGGGACTAGGACGCAGTATTTT,CAWSPWGTRTQYF,many,TRBV30,TRBJ2-3,TRBD2